This T cell receptor beta chain was recorded in a study of beta chain features in type 1 diabetes. Whole-study findings and limits: It was among patients, rather than healthy donors, that naive, central memory and Treg TCRB repertoires appeared more similar. The study found moderately but significantly shorter TCRB CDR3s in all four CD4+ subsets of Type 1 diabetes patients. Lower insertion and higher deletion counts appeared at VDJ junctions in type 1 diabetes patients.

V was clipped by 8 bases and J by 1 base; unmatched bases: 5. The CDR3 length is 14 residues. Germline V gives CDR1 SNHLY, CDR2 FYNNEI. Expressed TCRB transcripts were sequenced because the isolated RNA had all been reverse transcribed beforehand. Clones were sequenced by immunoSEQ multiplex PCR, and TCRdb holds only the in-frame ones, with some missing. The sample shows some 350,000 clones, roughly 12% of them seen only once. This clone was counted only a few times. Its antigen remains unknown. A CD45RO/CCR7/CD25/CD127/CD95/CD27 panel sorted naive, central memory, regulatory and stem cell-like memory CD4+ cells.

This receptor was obtained from a woman between 18 and 30 years old with type 1 diabetes. The rearrangement joins TRBV2 to TRBJ2-5; 9 nucleotides align to TRBD2. Source material: naive CD4+ T cells from blood. CDR3 loop: CASGREGFQETQYF. CDR3 coding DNA: TGTGCCAGCGGGCGGGAGGGTTTCCAAGAGACCCAGTACTTC.